This T cell receptor (beta chain) was sequenced in a study of blood T cell repertoires in COVID-19 (dated by TCRdb to 2019 to 2021). At the level of the whole study: Samples covering the acute and convalescent phases of COVID-19 were provided by collaborators in the United States, Italy and Spain. The prospective study material was composed of cDNA or gDNA derived from T cells, B-cell-depleted T cells, or PBMCs. Deeply sampled blood TCRbeta repertoires from subjects exposed to, actively infected with, or recovered from COVID-19 were included in the dataset. The repertoires were made available in a free public database intended to serve as a resource for research on the immune response to SARS-CoV-2. The samples were drawn from the first 160 participants of the ongoing ImmuneRACE study and from about 1,200 subjects provided by 6 global collaborators. Nearly every sample came with metadata listing a de-identified subject ID, COVID-19 status, age in years and sex. Where available, HLA class I and class II types were taken from metadata supplied by the sample provider and were not determined by assay-based typing.

As regards this clone: Its antigen target is currently unknown. The record has no base qualities; no much larger clone is one base away.

The immunoSEQ Assay, a bias-controlled multiplex PCR, was used to amplify TCRbeta CDR3 regions from genomic DNA. The authors' pipeline ran thus. Within the assay, amplification of reference gene primers was used to estimate how many nucleated cells each sample contained. To quantify the absolute abundance of each unique TCRbeta CDR3 rearrangement, sequence reads were collapsed and filtered. Productive Simpson clonality was computed per sample as the square root of Simpson's diversity index over productive rearrangements. TCRdb mirrors the immuneACCESS table, restricted to in-frame sequences. Some clones are absent from its copies; in checked studies, under half trace to an unresolved V gene, and the reason for the others is unknown. V and J calls and clone size come straight from that table; D and trimming were deduced from the DNA. For this sample there are approximately 470,000 clones; approximately 90% appear just once. The ten top clones hold around 0.64% of the sample.

Enrolling through a virtual design, the prospective study's participants ranged in age from roughly 18 to 90 years and lived across roughly 23 United States geographic areas. In the prospective study, participants were assigned to cohorts based on the clinical history participants reported in a screening survey and a study questionnaire. ImmuneRACE Cohort 3 recovered participants were defined by two consecutive negative NP/OP PCR tests, healthcare professional clearance, or symptom resolution. Each participant in the prospective study had whole blood, serum and a nasopharyngeal or oropharyngeal swab collected by mobile phlebotomists. Prospective study participants could optionally give additional blood draws and questionnaires over an approximately two-month period. Before DNA extraction, blood samples from the prospective study were shipped at room temperature or frozen. Broad study findings and their caveats: Clinical and demographic metadata were provided uncurated, with the amount varying by source and participant.

The junction carries 8 bases between V and J, which are trimmed by 2 bases and 0 bases respectively. The CDR3, cysteine through phenylalanine, is 14 amino acids long. The retained sequence is limited to the CDR3, 42 bases, with the frame set at the first base. As encoded in the germline V gene, CDR1 is SGHTA while CDR2 is FQGNSA. The sample comprised PBMCs or T cells enriched from blood (not recorded which). The rearranged chain carries TRBV7-2 and TRBJ2-7; the D segment could be TRBD2, given 5 matching bases. The source of this sequence is a woman younger than 30 who had recovered from COVID-19. The nucleotides read TGTGCCAGCAGCTTATCGGGGTCCTCCTACGAGCAGTACTTC. This sequence encodes CASSLSGSSYEQYF.